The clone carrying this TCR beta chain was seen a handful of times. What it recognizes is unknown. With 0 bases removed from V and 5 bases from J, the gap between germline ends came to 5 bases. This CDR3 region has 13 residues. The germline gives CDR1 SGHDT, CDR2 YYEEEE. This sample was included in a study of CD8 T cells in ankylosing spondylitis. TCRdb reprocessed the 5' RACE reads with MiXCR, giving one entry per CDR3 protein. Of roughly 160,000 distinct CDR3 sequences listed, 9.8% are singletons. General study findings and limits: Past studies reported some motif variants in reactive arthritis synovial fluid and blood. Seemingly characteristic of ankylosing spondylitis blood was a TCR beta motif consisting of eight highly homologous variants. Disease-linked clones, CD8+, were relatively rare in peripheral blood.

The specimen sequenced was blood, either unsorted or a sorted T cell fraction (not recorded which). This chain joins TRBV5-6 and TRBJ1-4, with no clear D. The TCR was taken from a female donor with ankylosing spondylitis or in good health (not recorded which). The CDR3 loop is CASSLELNEKLFF. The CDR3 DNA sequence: TGTGCCAGCAGCTTGGAACTGAATGAAAAACTGTTTTTT.